Listed here are 29 T cell receptor beta chains from one sample, sequenced in a study of blood T cell repertoires in COVID-19. The data were produced by immunoSEQ multiplex PCR, yet TCRdb's version contains in-frame clones alone and is incomplete. The data contain hundreds of thousands of clones, around nine tenths of them singletons. What was sequenced was peripheral blood. The receptors were gathered from a woman aged 70-85 years with COVID-19, enrolled during active disease.

The chain joins TRBV18 to TRBJ1-1; TRBD1 matches 8 bases. Germline V gene sequence: CDR1 KGHSH, CDR2 LQKENI. CDR3 size: 15 residues. V shed 5 bases, J shed 3 bases, and the junction held 8 bases outside the gene matches. The CDR3, as DNA: TGTGCCAGCTCATTGCGGACAGGGTCGGACACTGAAGCTTTCTTT. This sequence encodes CASSLRTGSDTEAFF.

The chain combines TRBV10-3 with TRBJ1-2; 7 bases line up with TRBD1. Per germline, CDR1 ENHRY and CDR2 SYGVKD. The CDR3 extends over 14 amino acids. The V segment lost 3 bases and the J segment 2 bases; nucleotides outside the gene matches: 3. CDR3 nucleotides: TGTGCCATCAGTGATCAGACAGGGAACTATGGCTACACCTTC. As protein: CAISDQTGNYGYTF.

CDR3 residues: CASSPKEGLNTEAFF. In DNA, the CDR3 is TGTGCCAGCTCCCCCAAAGAGGGCCTGAACACTGAAGCTTTCTTT. The J gene is TRBJ1-1, the V gene TRBV18; D call uncertain. Germline loops: CDR1 KGHSH, CDR2 LQKENI. The CDR3 totals 15 residues. V was clipped by 6 bases and J by 0 bases, with 14 bases between them.

This chain uses TRBV13 with TRBJ2-7, with TRBD2 matching over 7 bases. Germline values: CDR1 PRHDT, CDR2 FYEKMQ (reference sequence). This CDR3 contains 12 residues. With 6 bases clipped from V and 5 bases from J, the junction kept 4 bases outside the gene matches. The CDR3: CASSGGVDEQYF. The CDR3 coding sequence is TGTGCCAGCAGTGGGGGGGTGGACGAGCAGTACTTC.

The V and J genes are TRBV5-6 and TRBJ1-2, with a tentative D call TRBD1 (6 bases). Germline loops: CDR1 SGHDT, CDR2 YYEEEE. This CDR3 is 16 amino acids long. The V and J ends lost 3 bases and 6 bases respectively, with 21 bases between them. The CDR3 sequence: CASSSTLRGSYDGYTF. The CDR3 region has the DNA TGTGCCAGCAGCTCAACGTTGAGGGGGAGTTACGATGGCTACACCTTC.

This sequence joins TRBV5-1 and TRBJ2-3; 10 nucleotides align to TRBD2. Germline CDR1 is SGHRS and CDR2 is YFSETQ. This CDR3 has 19 amino acids. V was pared by 0 bases and J by 4 bases, with 14 bases of the junction left unmatched. CDR3 nucleotides: TGCGCCAGCAGCTTGGCCCCCGGAGGGGGACTAGCGTTCGCAGATACGCAGTATTTT. It yields the protein CASSLAPGGGLAFADTQYF.

The chain recombines TRBV6-5 with TRBJ1-1, with 8 nucleotides matching TRBD1. The length of the CDR3 is 15 residues. Per germline, CDR1 MNHEY and CDR2 SVGAGI. V lost 6 bases, J lost 3 bases, and 9 bases stayed unmatched. CDR3 nucleotides: TGTGCCAGCAGGAGAACAGGGGGAAGGGACACTGAAGCTTTCTTT. Translated: CASRRTGGRDTEAFF.

V gene TRBV7-8 combines with J gene TRBJ1-5; 9 bases match TRBD1. Germline CDR1 and CDR2: SGHVS and FQNEAQ. V lost 5 bases and J lost 1; bases outside the gene matches: 6. CDR3 size: 16 residues. DNA for the CDR3: TGTGCCAGCAGCACTACAGGGGGCTGGAGCAATCAGCCCCAGCATTTT. Its translation is CASSTTGGWSNQPQHF.

The chain uses TRBV24-1 and TRBJ1-2; D is possibly TRBD1 (6 bases). V was trimmed by 7 bases and J by 1 base, leaving 21 bases between them. In germline, CDR1 is KGHDR, CDR2 SFDVKD. The length of the CDR3 is 17 residues. The CDR3 here is CATRRVGYGGRNYGYTF. In nucleotides, the CDR3 is TGTGCCACCAGGCGTGTGGGTTATGGGGGCCGTAACTATGGCTACACCTTC.

The rearrangement uses TRBV19 and TRBJ1-2; TRBD1 matches 7 bases. V was pared by 11 bases and J by 2 bases, with 14 bases of the junction left unmatched. This CDR3 has 15 residues. Per the germline V gene, CDR1 is LNHDA and CDR2 is SQIVND (reference sequence). CDR3 region: CASVSAQGVNYGYTF. Here the CDR3 DNA reads TGTGCCTCAGTTTCTGCTCAGGGGGTCAACTATGGCTACACCTTC.

V is TRBV2 and J is TRBJ2-6; no firm D call. The CDR3 has 18 residues. Trimming cost V 3 bases and J 0 bases, with 15 bases left between them. In germline, CDR1 is SNHLY, CDR2 FYNNEI. The CDR3 DNA reads TGTGCCAGCAGTGAGCGGAACATTTTACCCTCTGGGGCCAACGTCCTGACTTTC. Its translation is CASSERNILPSGANVLTF.

This chain connects TRBV3-1 (or the pseudogene TRBV3-2) to TRBJ2-7; perhaps TRBD1 as D (6 bases). Germline V CDR1 and CDR2: LGHDT, YNNKEL (reference sequence). V lost 1 base and J lost 2, with 12 bases in between. This CDR3 comprises 15 residues. CDR3 sequence (DNA): TGTGCCAGCAGCCAAGTACAGGGAAATACCTACGAGCAGTACTTC. It encodes CASSQVQGNTYEQYF.

The chain is built from TRBV5-4 and TRBJ2-3; no clear D gene. The CDR3 has 15 amino acids. V dropped 0 bases and J dropped 0 bases, with 8 bases sitting between them. The V gene's germline CDR1 is SGHNT and CDR2 YYREEE (reference sequence). Here the CDR3 DNA reads TGTGCCAGCAGCTTGGACTCAAGTAGCACAGATACGCAGTATTTT. It is translated as CASSLDSSSTDTQYF.

This chain links TRBV7-3 with TRBJ1-2, with D perhaps matching TRBD1 (5 bases). In germline, CDR1 is SGHTA, CDR2 FQGTGA. Trimming stripped 5 bases from V and 8 bases from J, with 15 bases between. The CDR3 totals 13 residues. CDR3 sequence (DNA): TGTGCCAGCAGCCCCGGACAAACACGAGGCTACACCTTC. As protein: CASSPGQTRGYTF. The whole variable domain, filled in from reference TRBV7-3 and TRBJ1-2, reads GAGVSQTPSNKVTEKGKYVELRCDPISGHTALYWYRQSLGQGPEFLIYFQGTGAADDSGLPNDRFFAVRPEGSVSTLKIQRTERGDSAVYLCASSPGQTRGYTFGSGTRLTVV.

The chain uses TRBV10-1 and TRBJ1-1; tentatively, D is TRBD1 (5 bases). Looked up from germline, CDR1 is WNHNN and CDR2 is SYGVQD (reference sequence). V dropped 7 bases and J dropped 3 bases, with 15 bases sitting between them. The length of the CDR3 is 14 residues. This chain's CDR3 is CASIARVADTEAFF. CDR3 bases: TGCGCCAGCATAGCCAGGGTGGCGGACACTGAAGCTTTCTTT.

V gene TRBV6-5 combines with J gene TRBJ1-2, with no clear D. Germline values: CDR1 MNHEY, CDR2 SVGAGI. Trimming removed 6 bases from V and 8 bases from J, with 16 bases in between. There are 13 residues in the CDR3. The chain's CDR3 is CASSPRASGGYTF. The CDR3 coding sequence is TGTGCCAGCAGCCCCCGGGCGAGCGGGGGCTACACCTTC.

The CDR3 loop is CATSDSGQIYGYTF. CDR3 in DNA: TGTGCCACCAGTGATTCGGGACAGATCTATGGCTACACCTTC. This chain uses TRBV24-1 with TRBJ1-2, with 7 bases lining up with TRBD1. Germline V gene lookup returns CDR1 KGHDR and CDR2 SFDVKD. The CDR3 spans 14 residues. V trimming: 2 bases; J trimming: 4 bases; junction bases outside the gene matches: 3.

V and J are TRBV27 and TRBJ1-4; D might be TRBD1 (5 bases). V was trimmed by 2 bases and J by 13 bases, leaving 14 bases between them. Germline V CDR1 and CDR2: MNHEY, SMNVEV (reference sequence). This CDR3 has 13 amino acids. The CDR3 nucleotides are TGTGCCAGCAGTTTAGGGGCCAGTTTTGGACTGTTTTTT. Translation: CASSLGASFGLFF. The full variable domain, in which reference TRBV27 and TRBJ1-4 provide the parts outside the CDR3, is EAQVTQNPRYLITVTGKKLTVTCSQNMNHEYMSWYRQDPGLGLRQIYYSMNVEVTDKGDVPEGYKVSRKEKRNFPLILESPSPNQTSLYFCASSLGASFGLFFGSGTQLSVL.

V is TRBV29-1 and J is TRBJ1-2; D gene unclear. V was trimmed by 7 bases and J by 4 bases, leaving 13 bases between them. CDR1 and CDR2 (germline): SQVTM, ANQGSEA. This CDR3 spans 12 amino acids. Here the CDR3 DNA reads TGCAGCGCCACAGACACGATCTATGGCTACACCTTC. Its translation: CSATDTIYGYTF.

The chain has TRBV28 and TRBJ1-3; possible D gene TRBD1, 5 bases. Germline V gene lookup returns CDR1 MDHEN and CDR2 SYDVKM. The CDR3 consists of 17 residues. Trimming pared 6 bases from V and 0 bases from J, leaving 18 bases between. CDR3 nucleotides: TGTGCCAGCAGACCTAGCGGGGGGATCCTCTCTGGAAACACCATATATTTT. It specifies CASRPSGGILSGNTIYF.

The chain links TRBV9 to TRBJ1-4; D not certain. Germline V gene data show CDR1 as SGDLS and CDR2 as YYNGEE. With 0 bases removed from V and 5 bases from J, the gap between germline ends came to 11 bases. The CDR3 length is 15 residues. The CDR3 sequence is CASSVVAALNEKLFF. As DNA, the CDR3 is TGTGCCAGCAGCGTAGTAGCAGCCTTAAATGAAAAACTGTTTTTT.

This clone appeared a single time. This chain uses TRBV5-1 with TRBJ1-1; D remains unclear. Germline CDR1 and CDR2: SGHRS and YFSETQ. V dropped 7 bases and J dropped 1 base, with 8 bases sitting between them. The CDR3 length is 12 residues. The CDR3 protein is CASRFSNTEAFF. CDR3 DNA sequence: TGCGCCAGCCGGTTTTCGAACACTGAAGCTTTCTTT.

The V gene is TRBV6-5, the J gene TRBJ1-2, with a tentative D call TRBD1 (5 bases). The CDR3 loop spans 13 amino acids. CDR1 is MNHEY and CDR2 is SVGAGI in the germline V gene. Trimming removed 5 bases at V and 5 bases at J, with 12 bases between. The CDR3 DNA is TGTGCCAGCAGTACAGGACGGAGTTATGGCTACACCTTC. This sequence encodes CASSTGRSYGYTF.

The chain combines TRBV10-3 with TRBJ2-7; 14 bases align to TRBD2. V shed 7 bases, J shed 5 bases, and the junction held 10 bases outside the gene matches. This CDR3 contains 16 residues. The germline V gene encodes CDR1 ENHRY and CDR2 SYGVKD. The CDR3 DNA is TGTGCCATCACTGATCGACTAGCGGGGGGGGCCCACGAGCAGTACTTC. Protein: CAITDRLAGGAHEQYF.

The CDR3 DNA reads as TGCAGTGCTAGCCCCCTGTCACCCCTCCACTTT. Its protein product is CSASPLSPLHF. The chain recombines TRBV20-1 with TRBJ1-6, with D unresolved. Germline V lookup: CDR1 DFQATT, CDR2 SNEGSKA (reference sequence). The CDR3 consists of 11 residues. V was pared by 3 bases and J by 10 bases, with 7 bases between.

A single count supports this clone. V and J are TRBV15 and TRBJ1-1, with D perhaps TRBD1 (5 bases). V was clipped by 0 bases and J by 1 base, with 15 bases between them. The CDR3 runs to 17 residues. Germline assignment: CDR1 LNHNV and CDR2 YYDKDF (reference sequence). The CDR3 sequence is CATSRDLFLGENTEAFF. In DNA form, the CDR3 reads TGTGCCACCAGCAGAGATCTATTCCTAGGGGAGAACACTGAAGCTTTCTTT.

The V and J genes are TRBV6-2 or TRBV6-3 and TRBJ1-5; tentatively, D is TRBD1 (5 bases). The CDR3 is 16 residues long. The germline V gene encodes CDR1 MNHEY and CDR2 SVGEGT. V lost 5 bases and J 1 base, leaving 15 bases between the germline ends. CDR3 loop: CASSPEGRGSNQPQHF. In DNA, the CDR3 is TGTGCCAGCAGTCCCGAGGGGCGGGGAAGCAATCAGCCCCAGCATTTT.

In DNA, the CDR3 is TGTGCCACCACACTAGGTAGCGGGGGGGCTGAGCAGTTCTTC. Protein: CATTLGSGGAEQFF. The J gene is TRBJ2-1, the V gene TRBV24-1; 11 bases match TRBD2. Germline V gene lookup returns CDR1 KGHDR and CDR2 SFDVKD. The ends lost 8 bases at V and 9 bases at J; junction bases unmatched: 8. The CDR3 is 14 residues long.

The genes are TRBV7-6 and TRBJ1-4, with 9 positions matching TRBD1. In germline, CDR1 is SGHVS, CDR2 FNYEAQ. V gave up 5 bases and J gave up 6 bases; unmatched junction bases: 4. This CDR3 has 14 residues. The CDR3 DNA reads TGTGCCAGCAGCCAACGGACAGGGGATGAAAAACTGTTTTTT. Translation: CASSQRTGDEKLFF.